This T cell receptor (beta chain) comes out of a study of T cell repertoires in cytomegalovirus infection. Overall study context: An indication of both CMV infection and matching HLA type came from public TCR beta signatures.

Germline CDR1 is SGHNT and CDR2 is YYREEE (reference sequence). V dropped 3 bases and J dropped 2 bases, with 12 bases sitting between them. The CDR3 contains 14 residues. Via MiXCR, TCRdb re-called the reads, giving one row per CDR3 protein. The sample has 830,000 or so distinct CDR3 sequences, less than 35% seen once; the top ten hold under 15%. Findings and caveats of the study: Carriage of CMV together with the relevant HLA was identifiable through cumulative public TCR beta family frequency. Dominating the ex vivo response were TCR beta clonotypes that were CMV-specific and HLA-C-restricted.

The table lists this clonotype with a few counts. Its specificity is not known. The origin of this receptor is a human donor in good health (CMV status not recorded). Some clones in this sample may be carry-over from other donors' samples. The material sequenced was cultured CD8+ T cells from PBMCs, taken from culture after CMV antigen stimulation. The chain combines TRBV5-4 with TRBJ2-7; D might be TRBD2 (5 bases). CDR3 amino acids: CASSSLDSTYEQYF. CDR3 coding DNA: TGTGCCAGCAGCTCTCTGGACTCGACCTACGAGCAGTACTTC. The whole variable domain, remainder taken from reference TRBV5-4 and TRBJ2-7, is ETGVTQSPTHLIKTRGQQVTLRCSSQSGHNTVSWYQQALGQGPQFIFQYYREEENGRGNFPPRFSGLQFPNYSSELNVNALELDDSALYLCASSSLDSTYEQYFGPGTRLTVT.